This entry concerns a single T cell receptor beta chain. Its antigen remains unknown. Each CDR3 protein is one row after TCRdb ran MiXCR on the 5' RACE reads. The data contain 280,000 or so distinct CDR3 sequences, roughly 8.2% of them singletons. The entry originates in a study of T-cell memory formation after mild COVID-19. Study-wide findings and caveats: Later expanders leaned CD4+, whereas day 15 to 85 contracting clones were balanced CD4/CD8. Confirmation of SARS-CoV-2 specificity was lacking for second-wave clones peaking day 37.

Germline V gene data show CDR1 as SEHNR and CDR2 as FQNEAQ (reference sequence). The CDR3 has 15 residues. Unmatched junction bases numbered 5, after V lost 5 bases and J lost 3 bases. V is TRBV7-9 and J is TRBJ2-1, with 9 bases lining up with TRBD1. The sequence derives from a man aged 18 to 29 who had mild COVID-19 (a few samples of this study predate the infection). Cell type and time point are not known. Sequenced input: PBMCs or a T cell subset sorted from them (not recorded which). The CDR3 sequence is CASSHGQGNYNEQFF. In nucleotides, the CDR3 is TGTGCCAGCAGCCACGGACAGGGGAACTACAATGAGCAGTTCTTC.